This TCR beta chain came from a study of T-cell reconstitution after alpha-beta-depleted transplantation in children. A word on this clonotype: The antigen remains unidentified. Germline is not matched at one junction end, which may reflect a read error.

Broader study findings: Alpha-beta T cells about two months after transplant reportedly derived from several hundred expanded graft clones. T-cell counts and diversity at one year following transplant were attributed mainly to newly produced T cells.

During its preparation, the TCRbeta library received unique molecular identifiers. TCRdb ran MiXCR on the PCR reads and lists one entry per CDR3 protein. This repertoire shows 95,000 to 120,000 distinct CDR3 sequences, approximately 6.4% found once; its top ten account for 23%. This CDR3 has 10 amino acids. CDR1 and CDR2 (germline): SQVTM, ANQGSEA. This sequence joins TRBV29-1 and TRBJ2-5; 15 bases map to TRBD2. This material consisted of PBMCs, mostly from graft donor cells, taken 360 days after TCRalphabeta/CD19-depleted stem cell transplant. The sequence was obtained from a male patient aged 2-15 years who had a stem cell transplant for acute lymphoblastic leukemia, so the T cells may come from the graft donor. The CDR3 spells CSVGLAGGHF. The CDR3 DNA sequence: TGCAGCGTCGGACTAGCGGGGGGGCACTTC.